The 26 T cell receptor beta chains reported below all come from one sample, sequenced in a study of blood T cell repertoires in COVID-19. Sequencing was performed with immunoSEQ multiplex PCR; in TCRdb, only in-frame clones are kept and a portion is missing. Among 80,000 or so clones listed, about 92% were seen once. The source material was peripheral blood. These receptors all stem from a man in his fifties with acute or convalescent COVID-19.

This clone was observed a few times. The chain couples TRBV6-4 to TRBJ1-2; the D is unclear. This CDR3 spans 13 amino acids. The V end was cut by 6 bases, the J end by 4 bases, with 12 bases between. The germline gives CDR1 MRHNA, CDR2 SNTAGT. The DNA for the CDR3 is TGTGCCAGCAGCCCCGACATCGGCTATGGCTACACCTTC. Its protein product is CASSPDIGYGYTF.

This clone was seen only once. The J gene is TRBJ1-4, the V gene TRBV30, with D tentatively TRBD1 (5 bases). Trimming removed 6 bases at V and 8 bases at J, with 16 bases between. The germline CDR1 and CDR2 sequences are GTSNPN and SVGIG (reference sequence). The CDR3 extends over 13 amino acids. CDR3 amino acids: CACLIQGGEKLFF. CDR3 nucleotides: TGTGCCTGTCTGATCCAGGGCGGCGAAAAACTGTTTTTT.

The chain recombines TRBV7-9 with TRBJ2-1; possibly TRBD1 for D (5 bases). Trimming pared 2 bases from V and 0 bases from J, leaving 11 bases between. This CDR3 has 16 amino acids. Germline values: CDR1 SEHNR, CDR2 FQNEAQ (reference sequence). CDR3 loop: CASSLIPTDSYNEQFF. The CDR3 nucleotides read TGTGCCAGCAGCTTAATACCGACAGACTCCTACAATGAGCAGTTCTTC.

This CDR3 is CASSLEGVVTDTQYF. For the CDR3, the DNA is TGCGCCAGCAGCTTGGAAGGAGTGGTGACAGATACGCAGTATTTT. The rearrangement joins TRBV5-1 to TRBJ2-3, with D unresolved. Trimming removed 0 bases at V and 3 bases at J, with 11 bases between. Germline CDR1 and CDR2: SGHRS and YFSETQ. The CDR3 spans 15 residues.

Regarding this clone: This may stem from a read error, because a much larger clone lies one nucleotide away. The chain couples TRBV27 to TRBJ2-6; D is possibly TRBD1 (6 bases). The CDR3 length is 15 residues. Trimming stripped 3 bases from V and 0 bases from J, with 6 bases between. CDR1 and CDR2 (germline): MNHEY, SMNVEV (reference sequence). The CDR3 nucleotides are TGTGCCAGCAGTTTGGACAGCTCTGGGGCCAACGTCCTGACTTTC. This encodes CASSLDSSGANVLTF.

The chain has TRBV19 and TRBJ1-5; D gene uncertain. The V gene's germline CDR1 is LNHDA and CDR2 SQIVND (reference sequence). Trimming shortened V by 6 bases and J by 4 bases, and 10 bases separated the two germline ends. The CDR3 totals 13 residues. The CDR3 loop reads CASSVGGNQPQHF. CDR3 bases: TGTGCCAGTAGCGTGGGAGGGAATCAGCCCCAGCATTTT.

This clone showed up just once. V and J are TRBV20-1 and TRBJ1-2; unclear D gene. This CDR3 has 8 amino acids. The V gene's germline CDR1 is DFQATT and CDR2 SNEGSKA (reference sequence). This chain's CDR3 is CRAGGYTF. Here the CDR3 DNA reads TGCAGGGCCGGGGGCTACACCTTC.

CDR3 nucleotides: TGTGCCACAACAACCCTAGCCAAAAACATTCAGTACTTC. Translating gives CATTTLAKNIQYF. The chain combines TRBV19 with TRBJ2-4; D gene uncertain. Germline V lookup: CDR1 LNHDA, CDR2 SQIVND (reference sequence). Deletions cut 10 bases from V and 0 bases from J, with 10 bases between. This CDR3 is 13 amino acids long.

The CDR3, as DNA: TGCAGCATACGACTAGCGGGGTACCAAGAGACCCAGTACTTC. As protein: CSIRLAGYQETQYF. The chain joins TRBV29-1 to TRBJ2-5, with TRBD2 matching 11 bases. CDR1 and CDR2 (germline): SQVTM, ANQGSEA. The V gene end was trimmed by 8 bases and the J gene end by 0 bases; junction bases not matched to a gene: 5. This CDR3 spans 14 amino acids.

This sequence joins TRBV28 and TRBJ2-4; 7 bases align to TRBD2. The germline V gene has CDR1 MDHEN and CDR2 SYDVKM. This CDR3 is 14 amino acids long. The junction had 9 bases not matched to a gene; V was cut back by 7 bases and J by 6 bases. Written as DNA, the CDR3 is TGTGCCAGCACCCCGGGGGGAGGGCTAAACATTCAGTACTTC. This sequence encodes CASTPGGGLNIQYF.

V usage is TRBV7-6 and J usage is TRBJ1-6, with 10 bases aligning to TRBD1. The V gene's germline CDR1 is SGHVS and CDR2 FNYEAQ. V dropped 5 bases and J dropped 8; count of bases not matched to a gene: 3. CDR3 length: 14 amino acids. The CDR3 DNA reads as TGTGCCAGCAGCGTCGGGACAGGGGATTCACCCCTCCACTTT. This translates into CASSVGTGDSPLHF.

The rearrangement links TRBV3-1 (or the pseudogene TRBV3-2) to TRBJ2-2; 9 bases map to TRBD1. CDR1 and CDR2 from the germline V gene are LGHDT and YNNKEL (reference sequence). The CDR3 runs 16 residues. J gave up 6 bases and V 5 bases, and 10 bases lay outside the gene matches. Here the CDR3 reads CASSYPGQGNAGELFF. DNA for the CDR3: TGTGCCAGCAGCTACCCGGGACAGGGAAACGCCGGGGAGCTGTTTTTT.

The chain has TRBV6-5 and TRBJ2-2, with D perhaps matching TRBD1 (6 bases). The CDR3 length is 15 residues. Trimming pared 6 bases from V and 0 bases from J, leaving 11 bases between. Looked up from germline, CDR1 is MNHEY and CDR2 is SVGAGI. The CDR3 nucleotides read TGTGCCAGCAGCGCAGGGGACCCGAACACCGGGGAGCTGTTTTTT. It codes for CASSAGDPNTGELFF.

This chain joins TRBV19 and TRBJ1-5; D remains unclear. CDR1 is LNHDA and CDR2 is SQIVND in the germline V gene (reference sequence). V lost 0 bases and J 0 bases, leaving 6 bases between the germline ends. This CDR3 is built from 15 residues. The CDR3 nucleotides read TGTGCCAGTAGTATAGACAGGAATAGCAATCAGCCCCAGCATTTT. It yields the protein CASSIDRNSNQPQHF. The entire variable domain, with the rest obtained from reference TRBV19 and TRBJ1-5, is as follows: DGGITQSPKYLFRKEGQNVTLSCEQNLNHDAMYWYRQDPGQGLRLIYYSQIVNDFQKGDIAEGYSVSREKKESFPLTVTSAQKNPTAFYLCASSIDRNSNQPQHFGDGTRLSIL.

The chain uses TRBV6-2 or TRBV6-3 and TRBJ2-1; D gene unclear. V lost 4 bases, J lost 7 bases, and 8 bases lay in between. CDR1 and CDR2 (germline): MNHEY, SVGEGT. CDR3 length: 12 amino acids. The CDR3 sequence is CASSSLRNEQFF. CDR3 DNA sequence: TGTGCCAGCAGTTCCCTCCGTAATGAGCAGTTCTTC.

The chain recombines TRBV4-1 with TRBJ1-1; a weak D match, TRBD1 (5 bases). The CDR3 is 14 residues long. CDR1 and CDR2 (germline): MGHRA, YSYEKL. V lost 4 bases and J lost 2, with 11 bases in between. The CDR3 DNA reads TGCGCCAGCAGCCCGCGGGACGGCAACACTGAAGCTTTCTTT. This translates into CASSPRDGNTEAFF.

The chain recombines TRBV29-1 with TRBJ1-2; possibly TRBD1 for D (5 bases). Germline CDR1 reads SQVTM; CDR2 reads ANQGSEA. The CDR3 has 14 residues. V lost 3 bases and J lost 8, with 19 bases in between. CDR3 sequence (DNA): TGCAGCGTTGAGCTTTCGGACATGGCGTTAGGCTACACCTTC. Its translation is CSVELSDMALGYTF.

The chain links TRBV11-2 to TRBJ2-6; D is undetermined. The CDR3 covers 18 residues. Germline V gene data show CDR1 as SGHAT and CDR2 as FQNNGV. V lost 4 bases to trimming and J lost 0 bases, with 16 bases between them. The CDR3 region has the DNA TGTGCCAGCAGCTCCCCGACACCAGCCCACTCTGGGGCCAACGTCCTGACTTTC. Translating gives CASSSPTPAHSGANVLTF.

The J gene is TRBJ1-4, the V gene TRBV7-9; TRBD1 is a possible D gene (5 bases). V was clipped by 4 bases and J by 11 bases, with 14 bases between them. There are 13 residues in the CDR3. CDR1 is SEHNR, CDR2 FQNEAQ, per germline (reference sequence). This CDR3 is CASSSIGEGKLFF. In DNA form, the CDR3 reads TGTGCCAGCAGCTCCATAGGGGAGGGTAAACTGTTTTTT.

The sample holds a few counts of this clone. V usage is TRBV27 and J usage is TRBJ2-7; 8 nucleotides agree with TRBD2. The CDR3 has 16 residues. Germline assignment: CDR1 MNHEY and CDR2 SMNVEV (reference sequence). The junction had 13 bases not matched to a gene; V was cut back by 5 bases and J by 4 bases. The DNA of the CDR3 is TGTGCCAGCAGTCCCCTCGGGACTAGAGGTGGATACGAGCAGTACTTC. Translated: CASSPLGTRGGYEQYF.

This clone was seen more than once but under ten times. CDR3 region: CAISAGGNEKLFF. CDR3 DNA: TGTGCCATCAGTGCGGGGGGTAATGAAAAACTGTTTTTT. This chain uses TRBV10-3 with TRBJ1-4, with D perhaps matching TRBD1 (5 bases). Germline assignment: CDR1 ENHRY and CDR2 SYGVKD. The CDR3 extends over 13 amino acids. V lost 4 bases and J 4 bases, leaving 7 bases between the germline ends.

The chain employs TRBV25-1 and TRBJ1-2; possible D gene TRBD1, 6 bases. Germline V gene sequence: CDR1 MGHDK, CDR2 SYGVNS. The length of the CDR3 is 14 residues. The DNA of the CDR3 is TGTGCAAGCCGGGGGGGCAGGAACGACTATGGCTACACCTTC. It yields the protein CASRGGRNDYGYTF.

This chain joins TRBV27 and TRBJ1-2; a weak D match, TRBD1 (5 bases). The V end lost 5 bases, the J end lost 6 bases, and 13 bases lay between the germline ends. CDR1 is MNHEY, CDR2 SMNVEV, per germline (reference sequence). CDR3 size: 13 residues. CDR3 protein: CASSLRGRNGYTF. CDR3 nucleotides: TGTGCCAGCAGTCTCCGGGGGAGAAATGGCTACACCTTC.

The chain recombines TRBV7-9 with TRBJ1-1, with 7 bases aligning to TRBD1. With 5 bases clipped from V and 0 bases from J, the junction kept 6 bases outside the gene matches. This CDR3 has 15 residues. Germline CDR1 SEHNR, CDR2 FQNEAQ (reference sequence). The CDR3 loop reads CASSLGRGMNTEAFF. CDR3 DNA: TGTGCCAGCAGCCTGGGCAGGGGGATGAACACTGAAGCTTTCTTT.

J is TRBJ2-3 and V is TRBV7-2; 7 positions agree with TRBD2. V lost 2 bases, J lost 4 bases, and 6 bases stayed unmatched. Germline CDR1 and CDR2: SGHTA and FQGNSA. The CDR3 has 15 residues. This CDR3 is CASSLWGGLADTQYF. The DNA of the CDR3 is TGTGCCAGCAGCTTATGGGGGGGTTTGGCAGATACGCAGTATTTT.

The genes are TRBV7-9 and TRBJ1-4, with 7 bases that match TRBD1. Germline V gene data show CDR1 as SEHNR and CDR2 as FQNEAQ (reference sequence). This CDR3 is 15 amino acids long. J lost 5 bases, V lost 5 bases, and 8 bases had no gene match. CDR3 bases: TGTGCCAGCAGCCCCCCCGGGACAGACAATGAAAAACTGTTTTTT. It translates to CASSPPGTDNEKLFF.